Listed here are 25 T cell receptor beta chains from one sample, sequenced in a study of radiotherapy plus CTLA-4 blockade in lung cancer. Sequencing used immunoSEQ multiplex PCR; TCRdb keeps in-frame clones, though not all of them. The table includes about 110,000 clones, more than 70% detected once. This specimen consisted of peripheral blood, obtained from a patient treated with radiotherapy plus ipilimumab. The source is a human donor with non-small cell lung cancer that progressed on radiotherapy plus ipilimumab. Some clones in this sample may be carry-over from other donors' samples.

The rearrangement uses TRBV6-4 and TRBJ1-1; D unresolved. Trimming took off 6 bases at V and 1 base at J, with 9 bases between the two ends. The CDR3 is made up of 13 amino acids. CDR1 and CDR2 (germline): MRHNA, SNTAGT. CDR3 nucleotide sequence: TGTGCCAGCAGAGAGGATGCGAACACTGAAGCTTTCTTT. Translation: CASREDANTEAFF.

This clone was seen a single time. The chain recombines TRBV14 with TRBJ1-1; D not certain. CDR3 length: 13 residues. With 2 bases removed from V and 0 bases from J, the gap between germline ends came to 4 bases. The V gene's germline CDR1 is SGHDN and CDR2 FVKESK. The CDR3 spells CASSQIMNTEAFF. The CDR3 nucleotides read TGTGCCAGCAGCCAAATTATGAACACTGAAGCTTTCTTT.

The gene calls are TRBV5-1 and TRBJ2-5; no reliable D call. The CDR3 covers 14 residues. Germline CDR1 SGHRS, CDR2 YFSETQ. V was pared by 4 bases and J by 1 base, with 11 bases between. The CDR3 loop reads CASSVLEAQETQYF. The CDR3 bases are TGCGCCAGCAGCGTACTCGAAGCCCAAGAGACCCAGTACTTC. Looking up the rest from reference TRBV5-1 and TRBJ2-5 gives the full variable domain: KAGVTQTPRYLIKTRGQQVTLSCSPISGHRSVSWYQQTPGQGLQFLFEYFSETQRNKGNFPGRFSGRQFSNSRSEMNVSTLELGDSALYLCASSVLEAQETQYFGPGTRLLVL.

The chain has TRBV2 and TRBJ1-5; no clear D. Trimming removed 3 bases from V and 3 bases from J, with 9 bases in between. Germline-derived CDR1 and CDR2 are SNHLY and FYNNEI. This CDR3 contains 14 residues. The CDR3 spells CASSDLQVNQPQHF. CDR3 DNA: TGTGCCAGCAGTGACCTCCAGGTCAATCAGCCCCAGCATTTT.

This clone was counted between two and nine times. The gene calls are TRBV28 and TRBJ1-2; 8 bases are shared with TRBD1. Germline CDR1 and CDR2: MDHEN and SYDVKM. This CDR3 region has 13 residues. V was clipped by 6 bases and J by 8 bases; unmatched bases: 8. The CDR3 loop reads CASSTGTGHGYTF. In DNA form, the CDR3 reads TGTGCCAGCAGCACCGGGACAGGCCACGGCTACACCTTC.

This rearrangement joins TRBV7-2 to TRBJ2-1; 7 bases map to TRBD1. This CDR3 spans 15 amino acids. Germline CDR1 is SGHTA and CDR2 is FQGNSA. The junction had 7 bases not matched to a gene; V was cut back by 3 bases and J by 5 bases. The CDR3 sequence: CASSLLDRIHNEQFF. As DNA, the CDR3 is TGTGCCAGCAGCTTGCTGGACAGGATTCACAATGAGCAGTTCTTC.

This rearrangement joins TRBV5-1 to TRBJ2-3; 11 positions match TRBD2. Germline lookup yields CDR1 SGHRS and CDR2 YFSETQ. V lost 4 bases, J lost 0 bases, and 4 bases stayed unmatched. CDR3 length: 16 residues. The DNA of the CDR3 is TGCGCCAGCAGCCCGGGACTAGCGGAAAGCACAGATACGCAGTATTTT. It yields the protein CASSPGLAESTDTQYF.

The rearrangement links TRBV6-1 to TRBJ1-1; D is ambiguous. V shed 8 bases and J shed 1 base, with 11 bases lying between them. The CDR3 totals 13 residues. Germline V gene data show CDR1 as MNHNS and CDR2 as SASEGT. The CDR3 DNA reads TGTGCCAGCGGTCGAGCGGAGAACACTGAAGCTTTCTTT. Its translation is CASGRAENTEAFF.

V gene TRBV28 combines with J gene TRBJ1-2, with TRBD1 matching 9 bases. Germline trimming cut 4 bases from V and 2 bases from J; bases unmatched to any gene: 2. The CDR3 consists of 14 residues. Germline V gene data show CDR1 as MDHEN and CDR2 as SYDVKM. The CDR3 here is CASSYGTGNYGYTF. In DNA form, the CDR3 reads TGTGCCAGCAGTTACGGGACAGGGAACTATGGCTACACCTTC.

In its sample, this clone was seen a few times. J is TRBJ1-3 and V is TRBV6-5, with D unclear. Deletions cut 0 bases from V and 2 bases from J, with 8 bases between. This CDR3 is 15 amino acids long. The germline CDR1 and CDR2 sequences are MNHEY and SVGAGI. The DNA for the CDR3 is TGTGCCAGCAGTTACTCCCGGGAGACTGGAAACACCATATATTTT. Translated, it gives CASSYSRETGNTIYF.

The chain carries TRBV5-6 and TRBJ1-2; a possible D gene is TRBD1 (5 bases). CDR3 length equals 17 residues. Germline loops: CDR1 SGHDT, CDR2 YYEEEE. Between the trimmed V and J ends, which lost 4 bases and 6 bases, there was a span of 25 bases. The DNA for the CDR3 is TGTGCCAGCAGCGGCCGGTGGGACCTTTTTCCCCCCCATGGCTACACCTTC. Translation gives CASSGRWDLFPPHGYTF.

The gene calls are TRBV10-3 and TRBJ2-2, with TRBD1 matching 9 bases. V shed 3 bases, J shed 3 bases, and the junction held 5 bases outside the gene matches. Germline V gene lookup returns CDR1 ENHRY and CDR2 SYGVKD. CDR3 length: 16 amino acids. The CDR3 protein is CAISDHDRGYTGELFF. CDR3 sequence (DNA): TGTGCCATCAGTGACCACGACAGGGGGTACACCGGGGAGCTGTTTTTT.

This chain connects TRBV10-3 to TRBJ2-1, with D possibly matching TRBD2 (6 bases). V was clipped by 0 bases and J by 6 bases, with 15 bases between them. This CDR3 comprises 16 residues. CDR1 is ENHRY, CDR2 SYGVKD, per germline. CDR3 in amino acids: CAISESSGVRINEQFF. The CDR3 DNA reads TGTGCCATCAGTGAGTCCTCGGGGGTCCGAATCAATGAGCAGTTCTTC.

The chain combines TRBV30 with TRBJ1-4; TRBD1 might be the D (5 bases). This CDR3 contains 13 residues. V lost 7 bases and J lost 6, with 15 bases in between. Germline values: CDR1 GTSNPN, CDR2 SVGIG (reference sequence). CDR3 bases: TGTGCCTCTACTAGGGGTGTCCATGAAAAACTGTTTTTT. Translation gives CASTRGVHEKLFF.

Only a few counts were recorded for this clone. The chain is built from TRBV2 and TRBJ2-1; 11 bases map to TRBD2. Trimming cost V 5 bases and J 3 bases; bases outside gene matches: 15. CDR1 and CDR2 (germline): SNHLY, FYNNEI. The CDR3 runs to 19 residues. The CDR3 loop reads CASSRSLAGGRINYNEQFF. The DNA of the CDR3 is TGTGCCAGCAGTCGAAGTCTAGCGGGGGGCCGAATTAACTACAATGAGCAGTTCTTC.

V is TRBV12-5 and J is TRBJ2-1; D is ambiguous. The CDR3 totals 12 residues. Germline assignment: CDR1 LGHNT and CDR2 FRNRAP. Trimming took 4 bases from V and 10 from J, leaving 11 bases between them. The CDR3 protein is CASGSDLREQFF. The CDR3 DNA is TGTGCTAGTGGTTCCGACTTAAGGGAGCAGTTCTTC.

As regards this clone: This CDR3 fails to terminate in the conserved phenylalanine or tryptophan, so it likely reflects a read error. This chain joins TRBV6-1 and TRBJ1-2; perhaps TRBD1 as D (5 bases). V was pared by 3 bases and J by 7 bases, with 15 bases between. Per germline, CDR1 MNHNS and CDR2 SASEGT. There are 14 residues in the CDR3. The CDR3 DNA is TGTGCCAGCAGTGATTCTGGGGCGCGACGTGGCTACACCATC. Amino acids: CASSDSGARRGYTI.

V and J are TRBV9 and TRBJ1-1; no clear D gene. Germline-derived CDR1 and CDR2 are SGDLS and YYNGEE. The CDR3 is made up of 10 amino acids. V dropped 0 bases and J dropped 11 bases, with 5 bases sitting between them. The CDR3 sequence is CASSVGEAFF. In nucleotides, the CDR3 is TGTGCCAGCAGCGTAGGGGAGGCTTTCTTT.

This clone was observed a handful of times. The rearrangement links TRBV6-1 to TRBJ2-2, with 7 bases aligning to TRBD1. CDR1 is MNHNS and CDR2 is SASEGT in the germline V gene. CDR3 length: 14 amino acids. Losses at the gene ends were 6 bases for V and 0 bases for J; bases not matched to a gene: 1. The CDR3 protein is CASRGQTNTGELFF. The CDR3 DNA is TGTGCCAGCAGGGGACAGACGAACACCGGGGAGCTGTTTTTT.

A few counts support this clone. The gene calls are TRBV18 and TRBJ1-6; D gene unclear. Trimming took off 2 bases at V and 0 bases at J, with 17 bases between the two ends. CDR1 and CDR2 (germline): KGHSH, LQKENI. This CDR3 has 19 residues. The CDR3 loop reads CASSPNWSAGSSYNSPLHF. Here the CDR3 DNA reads TGTGCCAGCTCACCAAATTGGAGCGCGGGGAGCTCCTATAATTCACCCCTCCACTTT.

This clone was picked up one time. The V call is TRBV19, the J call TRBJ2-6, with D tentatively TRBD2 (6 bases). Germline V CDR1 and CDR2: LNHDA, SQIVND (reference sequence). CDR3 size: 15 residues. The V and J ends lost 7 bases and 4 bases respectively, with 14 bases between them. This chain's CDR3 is CASIPGGAGANVLTF. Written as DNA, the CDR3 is TGTGCCAGTATCCCGGGCGGGGCCGGGGCCAACGTCCTGACTTTC.

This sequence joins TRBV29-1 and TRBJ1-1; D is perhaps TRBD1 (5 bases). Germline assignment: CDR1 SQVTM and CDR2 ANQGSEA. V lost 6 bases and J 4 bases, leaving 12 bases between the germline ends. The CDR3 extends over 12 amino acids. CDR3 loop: CSVLLGGTEAFF. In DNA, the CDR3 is TGCAGCGTCCTATTGGGGGGCACTGAAGCTTTCTTT. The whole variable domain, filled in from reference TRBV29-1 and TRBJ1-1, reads SAVISQKPSRDICQRGTSLTIQCQVDSQVTMMFWYRQQPGQSLTLIATANQGSEATYESGFVIDKFPISRPNLTFSTLTVSNMSPEDSSIYLCSVLLGGTEAFFGQGTRLTVV.

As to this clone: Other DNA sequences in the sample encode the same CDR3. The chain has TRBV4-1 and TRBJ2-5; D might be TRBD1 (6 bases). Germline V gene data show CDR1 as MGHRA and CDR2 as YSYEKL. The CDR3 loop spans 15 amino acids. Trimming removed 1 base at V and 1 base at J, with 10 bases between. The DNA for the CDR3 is TGCGCCAGCAGCCAAGGGTTGGACAGCCAAGAGACCCAGTACTTC. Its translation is CASSQGLDSQETQYF.

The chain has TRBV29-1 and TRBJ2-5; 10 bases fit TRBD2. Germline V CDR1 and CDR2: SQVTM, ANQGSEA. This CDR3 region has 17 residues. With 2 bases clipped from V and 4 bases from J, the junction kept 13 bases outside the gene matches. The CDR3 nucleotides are TGCAGCGTTGAATTCTCTAGCGGGGGCCCTTGGCGAGAGACCCAGTACTTC. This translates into CSVEFSSGGPWRETQYF.

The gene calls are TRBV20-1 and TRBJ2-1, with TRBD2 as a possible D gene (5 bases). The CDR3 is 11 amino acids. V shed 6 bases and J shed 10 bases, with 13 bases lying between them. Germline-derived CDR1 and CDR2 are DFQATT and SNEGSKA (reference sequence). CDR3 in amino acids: CSAREFGEQFF. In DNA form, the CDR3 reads TGCAGTGCGAGGGAATTTGGGGAGCAGTTCTTC.